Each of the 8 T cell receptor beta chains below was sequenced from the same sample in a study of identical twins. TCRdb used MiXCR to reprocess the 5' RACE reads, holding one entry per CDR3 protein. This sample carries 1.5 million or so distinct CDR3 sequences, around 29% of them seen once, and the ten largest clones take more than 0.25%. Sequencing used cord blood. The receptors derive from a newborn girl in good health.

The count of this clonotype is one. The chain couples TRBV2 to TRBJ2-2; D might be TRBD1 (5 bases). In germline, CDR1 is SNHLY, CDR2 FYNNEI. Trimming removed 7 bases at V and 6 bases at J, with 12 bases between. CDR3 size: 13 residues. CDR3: CASKQGIAGELFF. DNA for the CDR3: TGTGCCAGCAAGCAGGGTATAGCCGGGGAGCTGTTTTTT.

The CDR3 DNA reads as TGCAGTGCTAGGACTCCAGGGGGTGCTGAAGCTTTCTTT. Residues: CSARTPGGAEAFF. The chain couples TRBV20-1 to TRBJ1-1; 7 nucleotides align to TRBD1. There are 13 residues in the CDR3. V was clipped by 3 bases and J by 6 bases; unmatched bases: 7. Germline lookup yields CDR1 DFQATT and CDR2 SNEGSKA (reference sequence).

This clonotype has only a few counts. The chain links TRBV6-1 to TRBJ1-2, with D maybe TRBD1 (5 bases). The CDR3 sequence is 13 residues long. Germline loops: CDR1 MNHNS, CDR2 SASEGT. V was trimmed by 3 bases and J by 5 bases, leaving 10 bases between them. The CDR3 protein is CASSDSGAYGYTF. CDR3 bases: TGTGCCAGCAGTGATAGCGGGGCTTATGGCTACACCTTC.

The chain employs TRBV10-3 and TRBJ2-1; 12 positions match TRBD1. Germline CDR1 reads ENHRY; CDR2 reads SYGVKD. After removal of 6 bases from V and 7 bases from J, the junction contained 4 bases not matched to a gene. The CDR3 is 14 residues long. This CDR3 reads CAISGTGGSNEQFF. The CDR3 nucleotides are TGTGCCATCAGCGGGACAGGGGGCTCGAATGAGCAGTTCTTC.

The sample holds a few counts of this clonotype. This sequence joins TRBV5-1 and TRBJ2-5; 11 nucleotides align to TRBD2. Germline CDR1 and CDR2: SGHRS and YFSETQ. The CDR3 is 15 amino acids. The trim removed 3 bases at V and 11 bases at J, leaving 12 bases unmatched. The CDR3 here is CASSSSGRFYNEQYF. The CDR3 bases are TGCGCCAGCAGCTCTAGCGGGAGGTTTTACAATGAGCAGTACTTC.

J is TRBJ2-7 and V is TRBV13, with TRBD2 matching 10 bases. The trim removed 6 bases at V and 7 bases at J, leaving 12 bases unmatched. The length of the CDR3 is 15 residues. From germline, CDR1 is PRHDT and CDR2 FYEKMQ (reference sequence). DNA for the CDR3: TGTGCCAGCAGGAAAGCGGGGGGGCTAGCCAATGAGCAGTACTTC. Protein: CASRKAGGLANEQYF.

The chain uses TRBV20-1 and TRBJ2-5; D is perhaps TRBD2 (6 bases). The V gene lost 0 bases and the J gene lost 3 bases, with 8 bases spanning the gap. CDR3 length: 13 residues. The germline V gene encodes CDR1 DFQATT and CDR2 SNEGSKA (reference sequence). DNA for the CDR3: TGCAGTGCTAGAGATCCTAGCGAAGAGACCCAGTACTTC. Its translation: CSARDPSEETQYF.

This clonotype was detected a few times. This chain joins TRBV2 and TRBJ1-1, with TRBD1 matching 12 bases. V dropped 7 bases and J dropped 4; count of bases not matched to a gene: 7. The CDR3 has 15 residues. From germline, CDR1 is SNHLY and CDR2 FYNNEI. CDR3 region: CASTRDRGPGTEAFF. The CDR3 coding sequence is TGTGCCAGCACCCGGGACAGGGGGCCAGGCACTGAAGCTTTCTTT.